This T cell receptor beta chain was identified in a study of T cells in Graves' hyperthyroidism and ophthalmopathy. This clonotype was counted ten times or more. Patients were excluded because of uncontrolled infection, other autoimmune disease, pregnancy or lactation. There were TCR beta CDR3 regions amplified from RNA transcripts. Researchers ran a first-round RT-PCR on the TCR CDR3 using the HTBI primer set. TCRdb used MiXCR to reprocess the multiplex PCR reads, holding one entry per CDR3 protein. The top ten clones hold around 30% of a sample with about 680,000 distinct CDR3 sequences, just over 35% of them seen once. Germline V gene data show CDR1 as SEHNR and CDR2 as FQNEAQ (reference sequence). This CDR3 is built from 13 residues. Trimming pared 5 bases from V and 0 bases from J, leaving 7 bases between.

Material for sequencing was blood. This sequence was found in a woman between 40 and 50 years old with Graves' hyperthyroidism. The chain carries TRBV7-9 and TRBJ1-1, with D uncertain. The CDR3 nucleotides read TGTGCCAGCAGCGCGTACATGAACACTGAAGCTTTCTTT. It translates to CASSAYMNTEAFF.